The 27 T cell receptor beta chains given below trace back to one sample, sequenced in a study of T-cell reconstitution after alpha-beta-depleted transplantation in children. Preparation of the TCRbeta library was carried out with unique molecular identifiers. TCRdb redid the calling of the PCR reads with MiXCR, one entry per CDR3 protein. The sample records around 360,000 distinct CDR3 sequences, 10% being singletons. Sequences were derived from PBMCs from the stem cell graft donor, sampled from the stem cell graft. The receptors come from a human donor who donated a stem cell graft to a child with acute lymphoblastic leukemia.

Regarding this clonotype: At one end the junction does not follow the germline gene, possibly because of a read error. The CDR3 region is CTARRSGGRGNQPQHF. DNA of the CDR3: TGCACTGCTAGACGCTCAGGGGGCAGAGGCAATCAGCCCCAGCATTTT. The rearrangement uses TRBV20-1 and TRBJ1-5, with 8 bases aligning to TRBD1. The germline gives CDR1 DFQATT, CDR2 SNEGSKA (reference sequence). CDR3 length: 16 residues.

This clonotype has a handful of counts. The V call is TRBV7-2, the J call TRBJ2-5; 8 bases map to TRBD1. V shed 4 bases and J 0 bases; nucleotides not matched to a gene: 1. Germline V gene data show CDR1 as SGHTA and CDR2 as FQGNSA. This CDR3 spans 14 amino acids. CDR3 amino acids: CASSWDRNQETQYF. DNA of the CDR3: TGTGCCAGCAGCTGGGACAGGAACCAAGAGACCCAGTACTTC.

This clonotype was found many times. The chain links TRBV9 to TRBJ2-5, with 12 nucleotides matching TRBD2. Germline V CDR1 and CDR2: SGDLS, YYNGEE. Trimming removed 2 bases from V and 5 bases from J; junction bases left unmatched: 4. This CDR3 is built from 15 residues. This chain's CDR3 is CASSVGLAGWETQYF. The CDR3 coding sequence is TGTGCCAGCAGCGTCGGACTAGCGGGATGGGAGACCCAGTACTTC.

This clonotype was counted a few times. The chain combines TRBV12-3 or TRBV12-4 with TRBJ2-7; 8 bases line up with TRBD1. The CDR3 sequence is 16 residues long. With V trimmed by 2 bases and J by 2 bases, 8 bases remained unmatched. CDR3 residues: CASSLLGGTGTYEQYF. In nucleotides, the CDR3 is TGTGCCAGCAGTTTATTAGGCGGGACAGGTACCTACGAGCAGTACTTC.

The chain joins TRBV4-3 to TRBJ2-1; no clear D gene. This CDR3 is built from 14 residues. Per the germline V gene, CDR1 is LGHNA and CDR2 is YSLEER. V dropped 0 bases and J dropped 8 bases, with 11 bases sitting between them. Here the CDR3 DNA reads TGCGCCAGCAGCCAAGAGTTGGCAAGCGATGAGCAGTTCTTC. Protein sequence: CASSQELASDEQFF.

In its sample, this clonotype was seen a few times. The V call is TRBV9, the J call TRBJ1-6, with TRBD1 identical over 10 bases. CDR1 and CDR2 (germline): SGDLS, YYNGEE. This CDR3 spans 15 amino acids. The V and J ends lost 3 bases and 9 bases, in that order; junction bases with no gene match: 6. The CDR3 sequence is CASSDGQGGLSPLHF. The CDR3 DNA reads TGTGCCAGCAGCGACGGACAGGGGGGCCTTTCACCCCTCCACTTT.

This clonotype showed up just a few times. J is TRBJ2-5 and V is TRBV12-3 or TRBV12-4; TRBD1 matches 8 bases. The ends lost 6 bases at V and 2 bases at J; junction bases unmatched: 8. The CDR3 extends over 15 amino acids. The chain's CDR3 is CASRPLRTGQETQYF. The CDR3 coding sequence is TGTGCCAGCAGACCTCTTAGGACAGGGCAAGAGACCCAGTACTTC.

The CDR3: CASSQGQGATGELFF. In nucleotides, the CDR3 is TGTGCCAGCAGCCAGGGACAGGGGGCGACCGGGGAGCTGTTTTTT. This chain uses TRBV12-3 or TRBV12-4 with TRBJ2-2, with 12 nucleotides matching TRBD1. V shed 6 bases and J 5 bases; nucleotides not matched to a gene: 4. The length of the CDR3 is 15 residues.

This clonotype was detected many times. The chain combines TRBV29-1 with TRBJ1-1; D gene unclear. The CDR3 is made up of 13 amino acids. In germline, CDR1 is SQVTM, CDR2 ANQGSEA. V was shortened by 4 bases and J by 6 bases, with 15 bases between the two germline ends. This CDR3 reads CSVAGGRRAEAFF. CDR3 bases: TGCAGCGTTGCGGGCGGGCGTAGGGCTGAAGCTTTCTTT.

This clonotype was seen many times. The chain has TRBV5-1 and TRBJ2-1; 13 positions agree with TRBD2. Germline values: CDR1 SGHRS, CDR2 YFSETQ. The CDR3 is made up of 16 amino acids. V lost 4 bases, J lost 6 bases, and 7 bases stayed unmatched. The CDR3 is CASSHLLAGGSNEQFF. Written as DNA, the CDR3 is TGCGCCAGCAGCCACCTACTAGCGGGAGGGTCCAATGAGCAGTTCTTC.

This sequence joins TRBV28 and TRBJ2-1; maybe TRBD2 (6 bases). Germline assignment: CDR1 MDHEN and CDR2 SYDVKM. The CDR3 spans 15 residues. Trimming took off 5 bases at V and 9 bases at J, with 20 bases between the two ends. The CDR3 loop is CASSPPISGGVEQFF. The CDR3 nucleotides read TGTGCCAGCAGTCCCCCCATTAGTGGAGGGGTTGAGCAGTTCTTC.

V usage is TRBV28 and J usage is TRBJ2-7, with D perhaps TRBD2 (6 bases). Germline loops: CDR1 MDHEN, CDR2 SYDVKM. The length of the CDR3 is 14 residues. V lost 5 bases and J 3 bases, leaving 14 bases between the germline ends. CDR3 loop: CASSIPRDFYEQYF. In DNA form, the CDR3 reads TGTGCCAGCAGTATCCCTCGGGACTTCTACGAGCAGTACTTC.

In its sample, this clonotype was seen a few times. V gene TRBV10-3 combines with J gene TRBJ2-5, with 10 bases lining up with TRBD1. Trimming cost V 4 bases and J 4 bases; bases outside gene matches: 6. The CDR3 length is 15 residues. Germline CDR1 and CDR2: ENHRY and SYGVKD. CDR3 protein: CAISGQGAQGETQYF. As DNA, the CDR3 is TGTGCCATCAGTGGACAGGGGGCACAGGGAGAGACCCAGTACTTC.

In this sample, this clonotype turned up many times. The V and J genes are TRBV25-1 and TRBJ2-5; 10 nucleotides match TRBD1. After removal of 3 bases from V and 5 bases from J, the junction contained 3 bases not matched to a gene. Germline V gene data show CDR1 as MGHDK and CDR2 as SYGVNS. The CDR3 spans 14 residues. In DNA, the CDR3 is TGTGCCAGCAGTGAGACAGGGGGCCGGGAGACCCAGTACTTC. Residues: CASSETGGRETQYF.

This clonotype was seen ten or more times. V and J are TRBV7-9 and TRBJ2-5, with D possibly being TRBD1 (6 bases). The CDR3 length is 14 residues. In germline, CDR1 is SEHNR, CDR2 FQNEAQ (reference sequence). With 2 bases removed from V and 1 base from J, the gap between germline ends came to 8 bases. CDR3 in amino acids: CASSLTGFQETQYF. The CDR3 coding sequence is TGTGCCAGCAGCTTAACAGGGTTCCAAGAGACCCAGTACTTC.

On this clonotype itself: A much larger clone lies one base from this, so it may be a read error. The V and J genes are TRBV20-1 and TRBJ2-2; 7 bases are shared with TRBD2. Germline V gene data show CDR1 as DFQATT and CDR2 as SNEGSKA (reference sequence). The CDR3 length is 16 residues. V trimming: 3 bases; J trimming: 6 bases; junction bases outside the gene matches: 13. CDR3 in DNA: TGCAGTGCTAGTCTCCGGACTAGTTATCGCTCCGGGGAGCTGTTTTTT. This codes for CSASLRTSYRSGELFF.

This chain joins TRBV7-6 and TRBJ2-7; tentatively, D is TRBD1 or TRBD2 (6 bases each). Trimming removed 7 bases at V and 5 bases at J, with 15 bases between. CDR3 size: 13 residues. Germline assignment: CDR1 SGHVS and CDR2 FNYEAQ. The CDR3 sequence: CASTTRRDNEQYF. The CDR3 DNA reads as TGTGCCAGCACCACCCGGCGGGACAACGAGCAGTACTTC. Based on the CDR3 plus reference TRBV7-6 and TRBJ2-7, the full variable domain is GAGVSQSPRYKVTKRGQDVALRCDPISGHVSLYWYRQALGQGPEFLTYFNYEAQQDKSGLPNDRFSAERPEGSISTLTIQRTEQRDSAMYRCASTTRRDNEQYFGPGTRLTVT.

V is TRBV20-1 and J is TRBJ2-1; the match to TRBD2 covers 13 bases. V trimming: 6 bases; J trimming: 8 bases; junction bases outside the gene matches: 13. The CDR3 is 16 amino acids. Germline V lookup: CDR1 DFQATT, CDR2 SNEGSKA (reference sequence). CDR3 residues: CSAKGLAGVRVYEQFF. CDR3 in DNA: TGCAGTGCAAAAGGACTAGCGGGAGTCCGTGTCTATGAGCAGTTCTTC.

This clonotype was found a few times. The CDR3 here is CATSAAAYQPQHF. The CDR3 DNA is TGTGCCACCAGTGCGGCAGCTTATCAGCCCCAGCATTTT. The genes are TRBV24-1 and TRBJ1-5, with D unclear. V was trimmed by 5 bases and J by 5 bases, leaving 9 bases between them. Germline V gene sequence: CDR1 KGHDR, CDR2 SFDVKD. The CDR3 length is 13 residues.

This clonotype appeared a few times. V and J are TRBV11-2 and TRBJ2-1; D is ambiguous. Germline CDR1 reads SGHAT; CDR2 reads FQNNGV. The CDR3 totals 15 residues. V was cut by 4 bases and J by 4 bases, with 14 bases left in between. CDR3 nucleotide sequence: TGTGCCAGCAGCTCCACTCGGCGGCAATACAATGAGCAGTTCTTC. It codes for CASSSTRRQYNEQFF.

V and J are TRBV5-1 and TRBJ2-1, with 10 nucleotides matching TRBD2. Looked up from germline, CDR1 is SGHRS and CDR2 is YFSETQ. The junction had 10 bases not matched to a gene; V was cut back by 3 bases and J by 7 bases. CDR3 length: 16 amino acids. The CDR3 is CASSSKREGLGNEQFF. The CDR3 DNA reads TGCGCCAGCAGCTCCAAGCGGGAGGGCCTGGGGAATGAGCAGTTCTTC.

The chain links TRBV29-1 to TRBJ1-3; D call uncertain. The CDR3 spans 11 residues. CDR1 and CDR2 (germline): SQVTM, ANQGSEA. The V gene lost 7 bases and the J gene lost 0 bases, with 4 bases spanning the gap. The chain's CDR3 is CSADSGNTIYF. The CDR3 coding sequence is TGCAGCGCGGACTCTGGAAACACCATATATTTT.

This chain joins TRBV20-1 and TRBJ1-5; D call uncertain. Germline-derived CDR1 and CDR2 are DFQATT and SNEGSKA (reference sequence). Trimming took off 3 bases at V and 0 bases at J, with 9 bases between the two ends. CDR3 length: 14 residues. The CDR3 nucleotides read TGCAGTGCTAGGGCAGACTATAGCAATCAGCCCCAGCATTTT. Protein sequence: CSARADYSNQPQHF.

This clonotype was seen many times. This chain connects TRBV20-1 to TRBJ2-7; the match to TRBD1 covers 11 bases. The V segment lost 6 bases and the J segment 1 base; nucleotides outside the gene matches: 5. CDR1 and CDR2 from the germline V gene are DFQATT and SNEGSKA (reference sequence). This CDR3 comprises 14 residues. The CDR3 DNA sequence: TGCAGTGCCGAGGGACAGGGGGTATCCTACGAGCAGTACTTC. It codes for CSAEGQGVSYEQYF.

Many counts were recorded for this clonotype. The chain uses TRBV7-8 and TRBJ2-1; D perhaps matches TRBD1 (6 bases). This CDR3 is 17 amino acids long. With 5 bases removed from V and 0 bases from J, the gap between germline ends came to 17 bases. Germline assignment: CDR1 SGHVS and CDR2 FQNEAQ. Here the CDR3 reads CASSVPTGRSSYNEQFF. The CDR3 nucleotides read TGTGCCAGCAGCGTACCGACAGGTCGGAGCTCCTACAATGAGCAGTTCTTC.

The J gene is TRBJ1-4, the V gene TRBV7-9, with TRBD1 as a possible D gene (6 bases). The CDR3 covers 15 residues. With 5 bases removed from V and 7 bases from J, the gap between germline ends came to 17 bases. From germline, CDR1 is SEHNR and CDR2 FQNEAQ (reference sequence). As DNA, the CDR3 is TGTGCCAGCAGCCCTCCGTCAGGGGACCTTGAAAAACTGTTTTTT. Protein sequence: CASSPPSGDLEKLFF.

This clonotype appeared many times. The J gene is TRBJ2-3, the V gene TRBV11-3; 10 positions agree with TRBD1. The germline V gene has CDR1 SGHNT and CDR2 YENEEA. The V gene end was trimmed by 4 bases and the J gene end by 4 bases; junction bases not matched to a gene: 5. CDR3 size: 15 residues. CDR3 sequence reads: CASSYDGTGADTQYF. In nucleotides, the CDR3 is TGTGCCAGCAGCTACGATGGGACAGGGGCAGATACGCAGTATTTT.